Listed below are T cell receptor beta chains from one sample, sequenced in a study of blood T cells in healthy people across ages. A single record per CDR3 protein comes from TCRdb applying MiXCR to the 5' RACE reads. The sample lists some 1.5 million distinct CDR3 sequences, about 42% occurring once. The source material was blood. The receptors derive from a woman younger than 30 in good health. CDR3s include the opening cysteine and the closing phenylalanine or tryptophan. The D gene is left open where the match is weak. Expanded clones are given a class, and other clones once, few, many or no size at all.

>TRBJ2-7|NA|TRBV4-3|18|TRBD2
TGCGCCAGCAGCCAAGTATTGGGGGTTAGCGGGAGCTCCTACGAGCAGTACTTC
CASSQVLGVSGSSYEQYF
>TRBJ1-3|NA|TRBV12-3/TRBV12-4|15|NA
TGTGCCAGCAGTTCCCGGGATCTCGCTGGAAACACCATATATTTT
CASSSRDLAGNTIYF
>TRBJ2-5|NA|TRBV6-2/TRBV6-3|17|NA
TGTGCCAGCAGTTACCAGCCGAGATGGCCCCAGGGTGAGACCCAGTACTTC
CASSYQPRWPQGETQYF
>TRBJ2-7|NA|TRBV9|14|NA
TGTGCCAGCAGCGGTTCAGCCCAATACAATGAGCAGTACTTC
CASSGSAQYNEQYF
>TRBJ2-3|NA|TRBV9|18|TRBD2
TGTGCCAGCAGCCCGGGGACTAGCGGGAGGTCCATCACAGATACGCAGTATTTT
CASSPGTSGRSITDTQYF
>TRBJ1-4|NA|TRBV20-1|12|NA
TGCAGTGCTAGAGTGAAGAATGAAAAACTGTTTTTT
CSARVKNEKLFF
>TRBJ1-2|many|TRBV12-3/TRBV12-4|15|TRBD1
TGTGCCAGCAGTTCAACAGGGGAAATCACGGATGGCTACACCTTC
CASSSTGEITDGYTF
>TRBJ2-2|NA|TRBV7-8|12|NA
TGTGCCAGCAGCTGGGGGGCCGGGGAGCTGTTTTTT
CASSWGAGELFF
>TRBJ2-7|NA|TRBV3-1|16|TRBD2
TGTGCCAGCAGCCAAGCAGCGGGGGGGTACTACAATGAGCAGTACTTC
CASSQAAGGYYNEQYF
>TRBJ2-1|few|TRBV6-2/TRBV6-3|16|TRBD1
TGTGCCAGCAGTCAAATCGAGGGACAGCCTTACAATGAGCAGTTCTTC
CASSQIEGQPYNEQFF
>TRBJ1-1|few|TRBV2|12|NA
TGTGCCAGCGAGACACAGAACACTGAAGCTTTCTTT
CASETQNTEAFF
>TRBJ2-5|NA|TRBV7-2|18|TRBD2
TGTGCCAGCAGCTTAGGGTATTCGACTAGCGGTCCTTACAATGAGCAGTACTTC
CASSLGYSTSGPYNEQYF
>TRBJ2-7|NA|TRBV27|16|NA
TGTGCCAGCAGTTTATCTGGGGAGGCTGCCTACAATGAGCAGTACTTC
CASSLSGEAAYNEQYF
>TRBJ2-7|NA|TRBV4-3|13|NA
TGCGCCAGCAGCCCGAACCAGGGCTACGAGCAGTACTTC
CASSPNQGYEQYF
>TRBJ2-1|NA|TRBV30|13|NA
TGTGCCTGGAGTTGGAGTATCTACAATGAGCAGTTCTTC
CAWSWSIYNEQFF
>TRBJ2-7|NA|TRBV7-8|15|TRBD1
TGTGCCAGCAGCTTAATAGGGGACAGCTACAATGAGCAGTACTTC
CASSLIGDSYNEQYF
>TRBJ2-1|once|TRBV9|15|TRBD2
TGTGCCAGCAGCGTAGCAGTAGCGGGGTACAATGAGCAGTTCTTC
CASSVAVAGYNEQFF
>TRBJ2-2|NA|TRBV11-1|13|NA
TGTGCCAGTAGCTTAGTCTTGTCCGGGGAGCTGTTTTTT
CASSLVLSGELFF
>TRBJ2-7|NA|TRBV20-1|14|TRBD2
TGCAGTGTCAGATCAGCGGGAGGGCCGTGGGAGCAGTACTTC
CSVRSAGGPWEQYF
>TRBJ1-1|NA|TRBV7-9|15|TRBD1
TGTGCCAGCAGCGATACCGGGACAGGGGGGACTGAAGCTTTCTTT
CASSDTGTGGTEAFF
>TRBJ1-5|NA|TRBV20-1|13|NA
TGCAGTGCACTACAGGGTAGCAATCAGCCCCAGCATTTT
CSALQGSNQPQHF
>TRBJ2-3|few|TRBV9|16|NA
TGTGCCAGCAGCGTATCCGGGGGGCCGGGCACAGATACGCAGTATTTT
CASSVSGGPGTDTQYF
>TRBJ2-5|many|TRBV20-1|13|NA
TGCAGTGCTAGAGGGACTAACCAAGAGACCCAGTACTTC
CSARGTNQETQYF
>TRBJ2-1|NA|TRBV7-9|15|NA
TGTGCCAGCAGCCTACCCTGGGACACGTTGAATGAGCAGTTCTTC
CASSLPWDTLNEQFF
>TRBJ2-1|few|TRBV7-2|14|NA
TGTGCCAGCAGCTTAGATGGCGGAGGGACCGGTTGGTTCTTC
CASSLDGGGTGWFF
>TRBJ1-3|NA|TRBV4-1|17|NA
TGCGCCAGCAGCCAAGGGACAGCGGGATTCTCTGGAAACACCATATATTTT
CASSQGTAGFSGNTIYF
>TRBJ2-4|few|TRBV7-9|16|NA
TGTGCCAGCAGCCCGCGACTCCGGGAGGCCAAAAACATTCAGTACTTC
CASSPRLREAKNIQYF
>TRBJ2-7|few|TRBV29-1|15|NA
TGCAGCGTGGGTACCGAGGGGTCTCCGTCCTACGAGCAGTACTTC
CSVGTEGSPSYEQYF
>TRBJ2-7|NA|TRBV28|16|NA
TGTGCCAGCACCATACACCATCCAGGTTCCTCCTACGAGCAGTACTTC
CASTIHHPGSSYEQYF
>TRBJ2-7|NA|TRBV20-1|14|TRBD2
TGCAGTGCTAGAGCGGGGGGATCTTTCTACGAGCAGTACTTC
CSARAGGSFYEQYF
>TRBJ2-7|NA|TRBV15|14|NA
TGTGCCACCAGCAGACAAGACAAATACTACGAGCAGTACTTC
CATSRQDKYYEQYF
>TRBJ2-5|NA|TRBV2|11|NA
TGTGCCACAAGGGTTTCCACGGGCCAGTACTTC
CATRVSTGQYF
>TRBJ2-7|NA|TRBV2|14|TRBD2
TGTGCCAGCAGTGGTGGGGGGACTAACCGCGAGCAGTACTTC
CASSGGGTNREQYF
>TRBJ2-1|NA|TRBV18|17|TRBD1
TGTGCCAACTCAAAGGGACAGGGCAAGAGCTCCTACAATGAGCAGTTCTTC
CANSKGQGKSSYNEQFF
>TRBJ2-3|NA|TRBV5-5|16|TRBD2
TGTGCCAGCAGCTTGGGGGCGGGGGGCCTATTAGATACGCAGTATTTT
CASSLGAGGLLDTQYF
>TRBJ2-1|NA|TRBV20-1|16|NA
TGCAGTGCTAGCATCAGGCTAATAAAAACCAACAATGAGCAGTTCTTC
CSASIRLIKTNNEQFF
>TRBJ1-2|NA|TRBV7-9|14|TRBD1
TGTGCCAGCACCCTAGGACAGGCCAACTATGGCTACACCTTC
CASTLGQANYGYTF
>TRBJ2-1|NA|TRBV20-1|16|NA
TGCAGTGCTAGAGATTTAATAGCCCAGGTATACAATGAGCAGTTCTTC
CSARDLIAQVYNEQFF
>TRBJ1-4|NA|TRBV4-1|16|TRBD1
TGCGCCAGCAGCCCGAAGACGACAGGGACTAATGAAAAACTGTTTTTT
CASSPKTTGTNEKLFF
>TRBJ1-2|few|TRBV20-1|17|NA
TGCAGTGCTAGAGCGGGAGCGCAGGGATGGGCTAACTATGGCTACACCTTC
CSARAGAQGWANYGYTF
>TRBJ2-7|NA|TRBV12-3/TRBV12-4|14|TRBD1
TGTGCCAGCAGAGGGGGGACAGGGCTCTACGAGCAGTACTTC
CASRGGTGLYEQYF
>TRBJ2-3|few|TRBV14|15|NA
TGTGCCAGCAGCCAGCACCGGGGCAGCACAGATACGCAGTATTTT
CASSQHRGSTDTQYF
>TRBJ2-5|NA|TRBV25-1|13|NA
TGTGCCAGCCGAAATTTCTCCCAAGAGACCCAGTACTTC
CASRNFSQETQYF
>TRBJ2-1|few|TRBV9|17|TRBD2
TGTGCCAGCAGCGCCTCCACCGGGACTAGTAGTGTTTATGAGCAGTTCTTC
CASSASTGTSSVYEQFF
>TRBJ2-1|NA|TRBV29-1|14|NA
TGCAGCGTTGAAGATCAGGATCGTTTCCAGGAGCAGTTCTTC
CSVEDQDRFQEQFF
>TRBJ2-3|NA|TRBV12-3/TRBV12-4|15|NA
TGTGCCAGCAGTTTAACTCGACTGTCAGCAGATGCGCAGTATTTT
CASSLTRLSADAQYF
>TRBJ2-7|NA|TRBV20-1|12|NA
TGCAGTGCTAGGGACAAGCCCTACGAGCAGTACTTC
CSARDKPYEQYF
>TRBJ2-1|few|TRBV9|15|TRBD2
TGTGCCAGCAGCCCTAGCGGGAGCGACTACAATGAGCAGTTCTTC
CASSPSGSDYNEQFF
>TRBJ2-7|NA|TRBV4-2|15|TRBD1
TGTGCCAGCAGCCATTCCGGGACAGGGATCAACGAGCAGTACTTC
CASSHSGTGINEQYF
>TRBJ2-3|NA|TRBV7-2|16|TRBD1
TGTGCCAGCAGGCGCGGAGGGACAGGGTATCAAGATACGCAGTATTTT
CASRRGGTGYQDTQYF
>TRBJ2-1|many|TRBV29-1|12|NA
TGCAGCGTTCTCCCGGGGGCTAATGAGCAGTTCTTC
CSVLPGANEQFF
>TRBJ2-1|few|TRBV3-1|17|TRBD1
TGTGCCAGCAGCCAGAGGGGCGGGACAGGGAGTTACAATGAGCAGTTCTTC
CASSQRGGTGSYNEQFF
>TRBJ2-1|NA|TRBV2|16|TRBD2
TGTGCCAGCAGCGCCCTACTAGCGGAAGCCTACAATGAGCAGTTCTTC
CASSALLAEAYNEQFF
>TRBJ2-1|NA|TRBV28|11|NA
TGTTCCAGCAGTCTCTACAATGAGCAGTTCTTC
CSSSLYNEQFF